This TCR beta chain was found in a study of blood T cell repertoires in COVID-19. In the study overall: The United States, Italy and Spain provided the acute and convalescent COVID-19 samples. Sources were T cells, B-cell-depleted T cells, or PBMCs; the material itself was cDNA or gDNA.

Seattle patients were enrolled during active infection and followed longitudinally. Per the study methods: Estimation of nucleated cell counts relied on the amplification of reference gene primers. The protocol was immunoSEQ multiplex PCR, while the TCRdb copy is restricted to in-frame clones and leaves out a portion. V, J and clone size are taken as reported in that table, and D and trimming were inferred from the DNA itself. The sample contains fewer than 250,000 clones, about nine tenths of which appear only once. This clone occurred a few times. Trimming shortened V by 5 bases and J by 4 bases, and 9 bases separated the two germline ends. Germline CDR1 and CDR2: MNHEY and SMNVEV (reference sequence). The CDR3 sequence is 13 residues long.

V is TRBV27 and J is TRBJ1-5, with a possible D match to TRBD1 (6 bases). The source is a man in his fifties or sixties with COVID-19, enrolled during active disease. What was sequenced was peripheral blood. The CDR3 region has the DNA TGTGCCAGCAGTAGAGGGGGTAATCAGCCCCAGCATTTT. It specifies CASSRGGNQPQHF.